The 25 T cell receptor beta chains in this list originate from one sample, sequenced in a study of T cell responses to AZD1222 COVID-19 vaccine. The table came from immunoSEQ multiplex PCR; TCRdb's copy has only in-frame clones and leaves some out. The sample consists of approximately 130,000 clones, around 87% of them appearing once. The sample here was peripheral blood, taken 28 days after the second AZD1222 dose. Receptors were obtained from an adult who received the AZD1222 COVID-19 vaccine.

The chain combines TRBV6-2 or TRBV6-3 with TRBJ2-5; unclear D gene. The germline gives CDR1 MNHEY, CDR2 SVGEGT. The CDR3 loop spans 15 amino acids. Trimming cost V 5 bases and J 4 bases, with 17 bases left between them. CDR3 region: CASSTSSGWGETQYF. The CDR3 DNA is TGTGCCAGCAGTACCTCCTCGGGCTGGGGAGAGACCCAGTACTTC.

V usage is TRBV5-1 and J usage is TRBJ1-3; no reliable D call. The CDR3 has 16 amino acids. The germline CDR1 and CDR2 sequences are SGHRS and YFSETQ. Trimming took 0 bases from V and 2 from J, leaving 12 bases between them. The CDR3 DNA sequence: TGCGCCAGCAGCTTGGTTGTAGGTGGTACTGGAAACACCATATATTTT. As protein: CASSLVVGGTGNTIYF.

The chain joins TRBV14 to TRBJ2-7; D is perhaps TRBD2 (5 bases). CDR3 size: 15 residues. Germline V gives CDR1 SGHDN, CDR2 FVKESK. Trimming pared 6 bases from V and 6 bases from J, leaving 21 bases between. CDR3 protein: CASRAGWTAGPEQYF. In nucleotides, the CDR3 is TGTGCCAGCAGGGCGGGCTGGACGGCCGGACCCGAGCAGTACTTC.

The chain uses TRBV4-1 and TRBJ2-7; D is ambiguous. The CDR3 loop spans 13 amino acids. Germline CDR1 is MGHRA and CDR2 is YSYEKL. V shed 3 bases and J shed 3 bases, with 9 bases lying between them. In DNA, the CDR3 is TGCGCCAGCAGCCATCCGGACCACTACGAGCAGTACTTC. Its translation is CASSHPDHYEQYF.

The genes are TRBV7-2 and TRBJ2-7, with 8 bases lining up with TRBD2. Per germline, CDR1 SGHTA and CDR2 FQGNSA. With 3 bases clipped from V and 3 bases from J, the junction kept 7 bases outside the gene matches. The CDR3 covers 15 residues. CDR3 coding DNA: TGTGCCAGCAGCTTTCGCTCGGGGGGGCACTACGAGCAGTACTTC. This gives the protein CASSFRSGGHYEQYF.

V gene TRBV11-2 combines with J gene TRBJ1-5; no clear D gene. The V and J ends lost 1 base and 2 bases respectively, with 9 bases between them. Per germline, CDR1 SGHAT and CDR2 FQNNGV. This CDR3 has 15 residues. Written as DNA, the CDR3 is TGTGCCAGCAGCTTAGGGCGTGGGGGCAATCAGCCCCAGCATTTT. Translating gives CASSLGRGGNQPQHF.

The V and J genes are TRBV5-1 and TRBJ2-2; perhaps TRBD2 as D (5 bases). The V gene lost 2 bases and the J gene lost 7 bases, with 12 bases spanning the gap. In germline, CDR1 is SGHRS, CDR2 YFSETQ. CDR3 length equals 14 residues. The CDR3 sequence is CASSFGVSGGELFF. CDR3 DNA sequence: TGCGCCAGCAGCTTCGGGGTCTCGGGCGGGGAGCTGTTTTTT.

As DNA, the CDR3 is TGCGCCAGCAGTCCCGGGACTAGCGGGGGCGGGGAGCTGTTTTTT. Translating it yields CASSPGTSGGGELFF. This chain uses TRBV5-1 with TRBJ2-2, with 14 bases fitting TRBD2. Per the germline V gene, CDR1 is SGHRS and CDR2 is YFSETQ. This CDR3 is 15 amino acids long. Losses at the gene ends were 5 bases for V and 7 bases for J; bases not matched to a gene: 4. Variable domain in full (rest from reference TRBV5-1 and TRBJ2-2): KAGVTQTPRYLIKTRGQQVTLSCSPISGHRSVSWYQQTPGQGLQFLFEYFSETQRNKGNFPGRFSGRQFSNSRSEMNVSTLELGDSALYLCASSPGTSGGGELFFGEGSRLTVL.

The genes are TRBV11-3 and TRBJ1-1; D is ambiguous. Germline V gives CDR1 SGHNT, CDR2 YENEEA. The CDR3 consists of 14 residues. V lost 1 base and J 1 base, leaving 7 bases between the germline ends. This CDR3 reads CASSLATPNTEAFF. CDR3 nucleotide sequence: TGTGCCAGCAGCTTAGCCACCCCGAACACTGAAGCTTTCTTT.

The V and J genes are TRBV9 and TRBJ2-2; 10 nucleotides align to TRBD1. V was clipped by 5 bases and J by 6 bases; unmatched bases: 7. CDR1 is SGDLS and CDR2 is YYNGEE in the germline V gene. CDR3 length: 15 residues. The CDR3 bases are TGTGCCAGCAGTGATTTGGACAGGGGGGCCGGGGAGCTGTTTTTT. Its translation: CASSDLDRGAGELFF.

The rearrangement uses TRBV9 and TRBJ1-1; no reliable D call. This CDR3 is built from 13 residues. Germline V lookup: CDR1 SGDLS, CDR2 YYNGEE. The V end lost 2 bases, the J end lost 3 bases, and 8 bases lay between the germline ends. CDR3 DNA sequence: TGTGCCAGCAGCGTTGATTTGTACACTGAAGCTTTCTTT. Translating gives CASSVDLYTEAFF. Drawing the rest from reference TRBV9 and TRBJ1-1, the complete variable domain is DSGVTQTPKHLITATGQRVTLRCSPRSGDLSVYWYQQSLDQGLQFLIQYYNGEERAKGNILERFSAQQFPDLHSELNLSSLELGDSALYFCASSVDLYTEAFFGQGTRLTVV.

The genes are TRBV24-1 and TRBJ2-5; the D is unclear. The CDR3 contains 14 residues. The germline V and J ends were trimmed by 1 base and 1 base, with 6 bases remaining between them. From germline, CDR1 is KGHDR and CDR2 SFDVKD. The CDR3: CATSDLGPQETQYF. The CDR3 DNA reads TGTGCCACCAGTGATTTAGGGCCCCAAGAGACCCAGTACTTC.

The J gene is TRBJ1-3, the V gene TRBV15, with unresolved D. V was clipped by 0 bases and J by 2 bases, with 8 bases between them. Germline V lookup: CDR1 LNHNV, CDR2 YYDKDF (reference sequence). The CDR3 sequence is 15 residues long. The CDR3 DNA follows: TGTGCCACCAGCAGAGATTTCCAGGCTGGAAACACCATATATTTT. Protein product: CATSRDFQAGNTIYF.

DNA of the CDR3: TGTGCCAGCAGTTACGGGACAGGGATGGGCTCACCCCTCCACTTT. This gives the protein CASSYGTGMGSPLHF. The genes are TRBV6-5 and TRBJ1-6, with 9 positions matching TRBD1. V gave up 2 bases and J gave up 10 bases; unmatched junction bases: 6. The length of the CDR3 is 15 residues. The germline CDR1 and CDR2 sequences are MNHEY and SVGAGI.

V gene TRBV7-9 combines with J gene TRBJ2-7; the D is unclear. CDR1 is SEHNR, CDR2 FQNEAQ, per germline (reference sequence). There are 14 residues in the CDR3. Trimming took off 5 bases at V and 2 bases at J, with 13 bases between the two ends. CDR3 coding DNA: TGTGCCAGCAGCCCTTCGGACCTAACCTACGAGCAGTACTTC. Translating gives CASSPSDLTYEQYF.

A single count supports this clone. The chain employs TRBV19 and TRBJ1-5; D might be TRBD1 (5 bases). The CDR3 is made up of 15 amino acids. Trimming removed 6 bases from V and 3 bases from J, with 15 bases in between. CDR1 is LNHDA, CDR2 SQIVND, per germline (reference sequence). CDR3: CASRTQDTLNQPQHF. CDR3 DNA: TGTGCCAGTAGGACCCAGGACACCCTCAATCAGCCCCAGCATTTT.

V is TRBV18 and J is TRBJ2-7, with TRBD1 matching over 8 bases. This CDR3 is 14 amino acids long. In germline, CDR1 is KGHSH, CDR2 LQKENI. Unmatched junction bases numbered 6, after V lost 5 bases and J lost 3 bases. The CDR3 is CASSSRGQVYEQYF. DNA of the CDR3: TGTGCCAGCTCATCGAGGGGACAGGTCTACGAGCAGTACTTC.

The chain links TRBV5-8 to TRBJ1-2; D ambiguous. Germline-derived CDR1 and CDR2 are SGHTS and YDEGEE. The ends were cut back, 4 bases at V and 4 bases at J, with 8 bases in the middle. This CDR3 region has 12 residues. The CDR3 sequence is CASSARLYGYTF. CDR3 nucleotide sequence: TGTGCCAGCAGCGCTAGACTCTATGGCTACACCTTC.

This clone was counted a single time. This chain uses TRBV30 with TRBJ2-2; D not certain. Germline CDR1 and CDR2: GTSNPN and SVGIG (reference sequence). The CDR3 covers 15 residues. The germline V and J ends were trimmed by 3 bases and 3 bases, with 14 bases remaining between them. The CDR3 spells CAWSHVFDHTGELFF. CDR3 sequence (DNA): TGTGCCTGGAGCCACGTATTCGACCACACCGGGGAGCTGTTTTTT.

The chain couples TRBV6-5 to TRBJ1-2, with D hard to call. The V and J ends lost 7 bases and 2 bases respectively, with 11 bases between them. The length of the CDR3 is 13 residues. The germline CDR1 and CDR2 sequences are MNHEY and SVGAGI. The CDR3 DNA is TGTGCCAGCACCTGGGGTTTAAACTATGGCTACACCTTC. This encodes CASTWGLNYGYTF.

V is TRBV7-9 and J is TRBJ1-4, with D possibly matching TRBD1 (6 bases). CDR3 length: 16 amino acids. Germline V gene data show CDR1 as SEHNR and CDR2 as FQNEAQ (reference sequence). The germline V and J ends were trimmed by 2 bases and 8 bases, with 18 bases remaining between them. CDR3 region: CASSLFAGQVREKLFF. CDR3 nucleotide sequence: TGTGCCAGCAGCTTATTCGCGGGACAAGTTAGGGAAAAACTGTTTTTT.

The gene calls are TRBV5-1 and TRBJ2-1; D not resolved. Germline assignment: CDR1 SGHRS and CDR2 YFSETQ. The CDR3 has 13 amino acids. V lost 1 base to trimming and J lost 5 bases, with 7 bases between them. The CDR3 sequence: CASSLTTDNEQFF. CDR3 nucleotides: TGCGCCAGCAGCTTGACTACCGACAATGAGCAGTTCTTC.

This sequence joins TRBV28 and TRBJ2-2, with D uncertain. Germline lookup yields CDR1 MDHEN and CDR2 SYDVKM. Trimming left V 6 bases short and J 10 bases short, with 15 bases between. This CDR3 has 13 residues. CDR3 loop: CASSRGPREELFF. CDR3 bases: TGTGCCAGCAGCCGAGGACCGCGCGAGGAGCTGTTTTTT.

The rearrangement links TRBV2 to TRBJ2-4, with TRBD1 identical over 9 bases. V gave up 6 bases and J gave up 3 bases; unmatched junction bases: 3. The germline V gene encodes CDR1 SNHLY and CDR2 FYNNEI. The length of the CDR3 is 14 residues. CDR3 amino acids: CASRTGGDKNIQYF. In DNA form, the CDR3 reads TGTGCCAGCAGGACAGGGGGGGACAAAAACATTCAGTACTTC. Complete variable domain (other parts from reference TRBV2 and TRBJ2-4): EPEVTQTPSHQVTQMGQEVILRCVPISNHLYFYWYRQILGQKVEFLVSFYNNEISEKSEIFDDQFSVERPDGSNFTLKIRSTKLEDSAMYFCASRTGGDKNIQYFGAGTRLSVL.

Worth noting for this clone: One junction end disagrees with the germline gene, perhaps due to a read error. CDR3 DNA: TGTGCCTGGAGGACGGGACCGAACACTGAAACTTTCTTT. Translation gives CAWRTGPNTETFF. The chain recombines TRBV30 with TRBJ1-1; D may be TRBD1 (5 bases). This CDR3 has 13 residues. The germline V gene encodes CDR1 GTSNPN and CDR2 SVGIG (reference sequence). The full variable domain, with the rest looked up from reference TRBV30 and TRBJ1-1, is SQTIHQWPATLVQPVGSPLSLECTVEGTSNPNLYWYRQAAGRGLQLLFYSVGIGQISSEVPQNLSASRPQDRQFILSSKKLLLSDSGFYLCAWRTGPNTETFFGQGTRLTVV.